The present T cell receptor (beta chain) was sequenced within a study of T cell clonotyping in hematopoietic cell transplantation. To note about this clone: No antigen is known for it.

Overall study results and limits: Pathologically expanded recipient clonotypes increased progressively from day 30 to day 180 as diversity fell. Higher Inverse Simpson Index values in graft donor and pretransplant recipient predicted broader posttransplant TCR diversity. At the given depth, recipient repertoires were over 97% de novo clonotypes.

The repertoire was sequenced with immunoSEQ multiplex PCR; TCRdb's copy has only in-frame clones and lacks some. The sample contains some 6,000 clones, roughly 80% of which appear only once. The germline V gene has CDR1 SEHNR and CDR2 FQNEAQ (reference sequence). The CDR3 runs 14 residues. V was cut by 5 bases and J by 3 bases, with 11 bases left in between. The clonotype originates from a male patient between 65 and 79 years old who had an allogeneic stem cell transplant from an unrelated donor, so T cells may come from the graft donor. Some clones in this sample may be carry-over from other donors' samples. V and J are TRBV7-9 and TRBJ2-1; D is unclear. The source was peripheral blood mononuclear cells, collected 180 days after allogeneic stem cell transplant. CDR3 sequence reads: CASSPHGHYNEQFF. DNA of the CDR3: TGTGCCAGCAGCCCCCATGGGCACTACAATGAGCAGTTCTTC.